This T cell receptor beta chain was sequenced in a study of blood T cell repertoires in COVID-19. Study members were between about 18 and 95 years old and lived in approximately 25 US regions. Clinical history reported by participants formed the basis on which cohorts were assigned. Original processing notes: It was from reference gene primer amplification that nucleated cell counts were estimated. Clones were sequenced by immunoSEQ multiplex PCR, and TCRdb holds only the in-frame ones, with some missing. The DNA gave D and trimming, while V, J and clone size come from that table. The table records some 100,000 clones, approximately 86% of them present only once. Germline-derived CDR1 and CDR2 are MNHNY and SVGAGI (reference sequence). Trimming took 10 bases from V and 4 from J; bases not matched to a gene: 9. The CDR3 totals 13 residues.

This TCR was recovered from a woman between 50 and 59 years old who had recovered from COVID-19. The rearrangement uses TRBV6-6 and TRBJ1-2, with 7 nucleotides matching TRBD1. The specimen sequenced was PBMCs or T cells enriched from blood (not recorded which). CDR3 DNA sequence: TGTGCCACACAGGGGTCCGCGGGCTATGGCTACACCTTC. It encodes CATQGSAGYGYTF.